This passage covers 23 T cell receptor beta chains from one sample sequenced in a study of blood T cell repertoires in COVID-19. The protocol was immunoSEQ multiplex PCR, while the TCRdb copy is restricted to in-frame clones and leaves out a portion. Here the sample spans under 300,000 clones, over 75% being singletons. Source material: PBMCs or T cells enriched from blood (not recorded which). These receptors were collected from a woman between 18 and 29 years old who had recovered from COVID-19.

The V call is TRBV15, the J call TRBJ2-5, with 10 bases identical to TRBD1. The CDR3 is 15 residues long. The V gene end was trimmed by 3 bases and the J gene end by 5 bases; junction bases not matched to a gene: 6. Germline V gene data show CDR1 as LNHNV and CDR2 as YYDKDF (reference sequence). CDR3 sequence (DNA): TGTGCCACCAGCAGGGGACAGGGGAGAGGGGAGACCCAGTACTTC. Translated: CATSRGQGRGETQYF.

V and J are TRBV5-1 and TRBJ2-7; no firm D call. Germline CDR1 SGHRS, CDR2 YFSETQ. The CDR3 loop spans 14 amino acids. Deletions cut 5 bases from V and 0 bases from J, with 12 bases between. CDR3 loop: CASRSFPGSYEQYF. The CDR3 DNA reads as TGCGCCAGCAGGTCTTTCCCAGGCTCCTACGAGCAGTACTTC.

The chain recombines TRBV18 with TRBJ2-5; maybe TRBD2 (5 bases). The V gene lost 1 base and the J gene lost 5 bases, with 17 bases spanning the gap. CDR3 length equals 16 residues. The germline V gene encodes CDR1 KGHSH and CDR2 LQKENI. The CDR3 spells CASSPLRTDLGETQYF. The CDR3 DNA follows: TGTGCCAGCTCACCACTGCGGACTGACCTTGGGGAGACCCAGTACTTC.

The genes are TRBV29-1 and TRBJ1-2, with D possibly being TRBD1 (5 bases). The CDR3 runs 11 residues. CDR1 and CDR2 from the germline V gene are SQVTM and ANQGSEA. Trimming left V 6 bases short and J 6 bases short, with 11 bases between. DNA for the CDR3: TGCAGCGTCGAAACGGGGGATGGCTACACCTTC. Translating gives CSVETGDGYTF.

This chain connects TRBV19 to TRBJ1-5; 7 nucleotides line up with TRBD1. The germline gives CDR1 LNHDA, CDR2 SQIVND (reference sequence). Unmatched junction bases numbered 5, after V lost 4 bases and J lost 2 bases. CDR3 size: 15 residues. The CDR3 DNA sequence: TGTGCCAGTAGTACCAACACAGGGGGCAATCAGCCCCAGCATTTT. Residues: CASSTNTGGNQPQHF.

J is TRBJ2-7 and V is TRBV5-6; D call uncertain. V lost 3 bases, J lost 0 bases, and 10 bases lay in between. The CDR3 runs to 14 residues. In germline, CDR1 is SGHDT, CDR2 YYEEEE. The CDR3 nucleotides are TGTGCCAGCAGCTCAACAGCACGCTCCTACGAGCAGTACTTC. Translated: CASSSTARSYEQYF.

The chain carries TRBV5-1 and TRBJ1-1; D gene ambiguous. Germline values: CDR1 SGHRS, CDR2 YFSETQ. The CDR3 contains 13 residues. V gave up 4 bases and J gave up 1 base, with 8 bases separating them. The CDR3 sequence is CASSLGGNTEAFF. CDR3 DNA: TGCGCCAGCAGCCTCGGAGGGAACACTGAAGCTTTCTTT. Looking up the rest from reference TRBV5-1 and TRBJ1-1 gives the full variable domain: KAGVTQTPRYLIKTRGQQVTLSCSPISGHRSVSWYQQTPGQGLQFLFEYFSETQRNKGNFPGRFSGRQFSNSRSEMNVSTLELGDSALYLCASSLGGNTEAFFGQGTRLTVV.

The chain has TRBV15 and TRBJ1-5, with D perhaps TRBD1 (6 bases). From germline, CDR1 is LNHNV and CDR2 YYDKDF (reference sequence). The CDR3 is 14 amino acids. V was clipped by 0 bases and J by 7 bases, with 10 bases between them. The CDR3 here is CATSRDRGSQPQHF. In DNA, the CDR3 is TGTGCCACCAGCAGAGACAGGGGAAGCCAGCCCCAGCATTTT.

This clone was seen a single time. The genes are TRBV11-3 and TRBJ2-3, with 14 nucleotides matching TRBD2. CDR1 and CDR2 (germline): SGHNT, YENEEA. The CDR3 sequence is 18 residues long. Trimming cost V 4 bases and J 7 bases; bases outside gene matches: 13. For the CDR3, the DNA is TGTGCCAGCAGCTCCGGTGGGACTAGCGGGGGCGTGAGGAATACGCAGTATTTT. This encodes CASSSGGTSGGVRNTQYF.

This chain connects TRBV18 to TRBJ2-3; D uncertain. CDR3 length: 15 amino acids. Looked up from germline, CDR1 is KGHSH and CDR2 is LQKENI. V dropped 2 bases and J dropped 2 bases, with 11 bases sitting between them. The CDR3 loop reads CASSPSLEVTDTQYF. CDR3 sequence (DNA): TGTGCCAGCTCACCAAGCCTAGAAGTCACAGATACGCAGTATTTT. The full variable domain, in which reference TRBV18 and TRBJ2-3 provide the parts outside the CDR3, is NAGVMQNPRHLVRRRGQEARLRCSPMKGHSHVYWYRQLPEEGLKFMVYLQKENIIDESGMPKERFSAEFPKEGPSILRIQQVVRGDSAAYFCASSPSLEVTDTQYFGPGTRLTVL.

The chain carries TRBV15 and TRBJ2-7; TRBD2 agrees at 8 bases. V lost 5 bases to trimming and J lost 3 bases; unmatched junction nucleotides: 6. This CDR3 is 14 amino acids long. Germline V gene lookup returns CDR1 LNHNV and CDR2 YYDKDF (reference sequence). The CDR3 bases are TGTGCCACCAGCCAGCGGGGGCCTATCTACGAGCAGTACTTC. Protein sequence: CATSQRGPIYEQYF.

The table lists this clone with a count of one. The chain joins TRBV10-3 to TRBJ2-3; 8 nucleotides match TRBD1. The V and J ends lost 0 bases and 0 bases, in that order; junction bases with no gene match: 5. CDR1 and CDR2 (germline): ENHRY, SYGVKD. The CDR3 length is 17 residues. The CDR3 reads CAISESTGTGSTDTQYF. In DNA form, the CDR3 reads TGTGCCATCAGTGAGTCGACGGGGACAGGAAGCACAGATACGCAGTATTTT.

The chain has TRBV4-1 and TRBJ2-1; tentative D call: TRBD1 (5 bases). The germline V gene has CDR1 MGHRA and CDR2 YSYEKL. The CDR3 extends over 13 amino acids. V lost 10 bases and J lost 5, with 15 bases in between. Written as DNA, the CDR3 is TGCGCCACCTCAAACAGGCCTAACAATGAGCAGTTCTTC. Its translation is CATSNRPNNEQFF.

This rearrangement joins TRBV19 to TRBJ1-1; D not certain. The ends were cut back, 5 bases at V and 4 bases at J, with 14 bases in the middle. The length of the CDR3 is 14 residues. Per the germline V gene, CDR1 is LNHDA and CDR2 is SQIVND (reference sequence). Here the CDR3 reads CASSFIGLTTEAFF. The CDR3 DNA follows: TGTGCCAGTAGTTTCATCGGACTGACCACTGAAGCTTTCTTT.

CDR3 protein: CASSVEAGASYEQYF. The CDR3 DNA is TGTGCCAGCAGTGTAGAAGCGGGCGCCTCCTACGAGCAGTACTTC. The rearrangement joins TRBV6-4 to TRBJ2-7, with D tentatively TRBD2 (6 bases). This CDR3 has 15 amino acids. Deletions cut 4 bases from V and 0 bases from J, with 13 bases between. The V gene's germline CDR1 is MRHNA and CDR2 SNTAGT.

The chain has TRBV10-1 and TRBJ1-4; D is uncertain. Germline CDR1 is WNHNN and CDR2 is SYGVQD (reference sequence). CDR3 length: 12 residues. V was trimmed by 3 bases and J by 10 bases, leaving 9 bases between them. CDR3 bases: TGCGCCAGCAGTGACACTCTTGGAAAACTGTTTTTT. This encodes CASSDTLGKLFF.

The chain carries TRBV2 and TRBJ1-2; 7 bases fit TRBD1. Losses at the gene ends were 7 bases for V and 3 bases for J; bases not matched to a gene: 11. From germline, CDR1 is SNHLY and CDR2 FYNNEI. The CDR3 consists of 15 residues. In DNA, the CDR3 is TGTGCCAGCACTCCAAGGGGCAGGGGGGACTATGGCTACACCTTC. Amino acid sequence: CASTPRGRGDYGYTF.

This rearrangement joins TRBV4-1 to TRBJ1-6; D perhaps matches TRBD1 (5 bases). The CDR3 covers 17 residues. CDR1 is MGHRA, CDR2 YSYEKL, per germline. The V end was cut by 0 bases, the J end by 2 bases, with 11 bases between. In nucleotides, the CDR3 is TGCGCCAGCAGCCAAGAGGGAAGGGGAACCTATAATTCACCCCTCCACTTT. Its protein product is CASSQEGRGTYNSPLHF.

CDR3 sequence reads: CASSEFRVYEQYF. CDR3 nucleotides: TGTGCCAGCAGTGAATTTCGGGTCTACGAGCAGTACTTC. The J gene is TRBJ2-7, the V gene TRBV6-1; D gene uncertain. V was pared by 2 bases and J by 3 bases, with 8 bases between. This CDR3 is built from 13 residues. Germline CDR1 is MNHNS and CDR2 is SASEGT.

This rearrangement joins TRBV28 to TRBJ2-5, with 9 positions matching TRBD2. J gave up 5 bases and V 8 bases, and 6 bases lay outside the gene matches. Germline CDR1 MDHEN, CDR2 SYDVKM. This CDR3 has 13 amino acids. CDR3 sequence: CASAWTSVETQYF. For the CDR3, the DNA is TGTGCCAGCGCATGGACTAGCGTGGAGACCCAGTACTTC.

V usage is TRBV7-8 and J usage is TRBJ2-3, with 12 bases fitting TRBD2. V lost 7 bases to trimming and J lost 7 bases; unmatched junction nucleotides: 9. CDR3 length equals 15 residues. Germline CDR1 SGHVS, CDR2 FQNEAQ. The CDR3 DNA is TGTGCCAGCACCCGGACTAGCGGGGACGGTAATACGCAGTATTTT. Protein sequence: CASTRTSGDGNTQYF.

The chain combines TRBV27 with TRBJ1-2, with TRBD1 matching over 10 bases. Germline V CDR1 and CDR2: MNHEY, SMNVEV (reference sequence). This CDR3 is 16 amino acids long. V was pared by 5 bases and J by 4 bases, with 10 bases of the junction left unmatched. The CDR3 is CASSMTGTGVVYGYTF. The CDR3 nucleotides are TGTGCCAGCAGTATGACCGGGACAGGGGTAGTCTATGGCTACACCTTC.

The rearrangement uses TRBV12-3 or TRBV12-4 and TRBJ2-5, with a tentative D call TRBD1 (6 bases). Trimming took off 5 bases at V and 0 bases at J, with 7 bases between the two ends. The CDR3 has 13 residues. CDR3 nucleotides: TGTGCCAGCAGTCGGACAGACCAAGAGACCCAGTACTTC. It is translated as CASSRTDQETQYF.